This TCR beta chain was captured by sequencing in a study of CD4 T cell repertoires in COVID-19. Study in general: After less than twelve days of IL-2 expansion, CFSE-low cells were relabeled and restimulated with other coronavirus spikes. The study's findings and limits: SARS-CoV and/or HKU1 spike cultures shared between about 6.5 and 25% of SARS-CoV-2 clonotypes. Several top expanded SARS-CoV-2-reactive clonotypes were shared by two or three memory subsets.

The germline CDR1 and CDR2 sequences are SGHRS and YFSETQ. V was pared by 1 base and J by 5 bases, with 9 bases between. The CDR3 covers 13 residues. Here immunoSEQ multiplex PCR was the method, and the copy in TCRdb shows in-frame clones only, minus some. The sample contains about 22,000 clones, roughly 84% of which appear only once. In the case of this clone: Its antigen remains unidentified.

These memory T cells were uncultured and sequenced directly after ex vivo isolation. The clonotype comes from a human donor who had COVID-19. This specimen consisted of central memory CD4+ T cells from blood, obtained before the COVID-19 pandemic. This chain uses TRBV5-1 with TRBJ1-2, with a possible D match to TRBD1 (5 bases). CDR3 region: CASSLMGGYGYTF. The CDR3 DNA sequence: TGCGCCAGCAGCTTGATGGGGGGTTATGGCTACACCTTC.